What follows are 6 T cell receptor beta chains derived from one specimen sequenced in a study of beta chain features in type 1 diabetes. Regarding the study as a whole: A moderate, significant TCRB CDR3 shortening appeared in type 1 diabetes across four CD4+ subsets.

Expressed TCRB transcripts were sequenced because the isolated RNA had all been reverse transcribed beforehand. TCRdb's table, derived via immunoSEQ multiplex PCR, lists solely in-frame clones and lacks some. This sample carries 150,000 or so clones, around 8.4% of them seen once, and the ten largest clones take about 0.5%. Their antigens are not known. What was sequenced was central memory CD4+ T cells from blood. The receptors shown here come from a woman aged 18-29 years with type 1 diabetes.

The rearrangement links TRBV20-1 to TRBJ2-1; TRBD2 is a possible D gene (5 bases). Between the trimmed V and J ends, which lost 6 bases and 10 bases, there was a span of 13 bases. Germline lookup yields CDR1 DFQATT and CDR2 SNEGSKA (reference sequence). The CDR3 totals 11 residues. In DNA form, the CDR3 reads TGCAGTGCCGCAACTCGGGAAGAGCAGTTCTTC. Translated: CSAATREEQFF.

The gene calls are TRBV5-6 and TRBJ2-3, with TRBD2 matching over 10 bases. This CDR3 is 13 amino acids long. CDR1 is SGHDT and CDR2 is YYEEEE in the germline V gene. The CDR3 DNA reads TGTGCTGTCCAGCGGGGGGGCTCAGATACGCAGTATTTT. Its translation: CAVQRGGSDTQYF.

This clone was seen more than once but under ten times. The chain has TRBV10-3 and TRBJ1-2; 8 bases agree with TRBD1. Trimming cost V 2 bases and J 4 bases; bases outside gene matches: 3. This CDR3 is built from 14 residues. Germline CDR1 and CDR2: ENHRY and SYGVKD. CDR3 residues: CAISEAGGLYGYTF. The CDR3 DNA follows: TGTGCCATCAGTGAGGCAGGGGGCCTCTATGGCTACACCTTC.

This clone came up a few times. This chain joins TRBV7-2 and TRBJ2-5; TRBD1 matches at 8 bases. V dropped 5 bases and J dropped 2; count of bases not matched to a gene: 4. The CDR3 sequence is 14 residues long. CDR1 and CDR2 (germline): SGHTA, FQGNSA. The CDR3 DNA reads TGTGCCAGCAGCCAGTGGACAGGGCAAGAGACCCAGTACTTC. Translating it yields CASSQWTGQETQYF.

J is TRBJ2-7 and V is TRBV28; D might be TRBD2 (5 bases). Trimming took 3 bases from V and 1 from J, leaving 7 bases between them. CDR1 and CDR2 from the germline V gene are MDHEN and SYDVKM. CDR3 length: 13 amino acids. CDR3 nucleotides: TGTGCCAGCAGTTTGGGAGTATCCTACGAGCAGTACTTC. It is translated as CASSLGVSYEQYF.

The gene calls are TRBV7-2 and TRBJ2-7; D remains ambiguous. V lost 5 bases and J lost 0, with 8 bases in between. Germline V lookup: CDR1 SGHTA, CDR2 FQGNSA. This CDR3 region has 13 residues. CDR3 sequence reads: CASSPDGSYEQYF. The CDR3 nucleotides read TGTGCCAGCAGCCCAGATGGCTCCTACGAGCAGTACTTC.